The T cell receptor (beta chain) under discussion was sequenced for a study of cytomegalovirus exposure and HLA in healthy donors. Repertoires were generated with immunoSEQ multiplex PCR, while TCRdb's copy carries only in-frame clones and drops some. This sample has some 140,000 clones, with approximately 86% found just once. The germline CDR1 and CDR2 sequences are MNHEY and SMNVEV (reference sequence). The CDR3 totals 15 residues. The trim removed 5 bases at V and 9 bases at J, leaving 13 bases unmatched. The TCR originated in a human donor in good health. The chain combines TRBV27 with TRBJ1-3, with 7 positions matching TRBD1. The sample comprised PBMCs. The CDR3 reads CASSPQGTESATIYF. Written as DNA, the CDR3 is TGTGCCAGCAGTCCACAGGGGACGGAATCAGCCACCATATATTTT.